The clone carrying this T cell receptor beta chain was seen ten or more times. Each CDR3 protein is one row after TCRdb ran MiXCR on the 5' RACE reads. This sample yields around 68,000 distinct CDR3 sequences, of which roughly 4% are seen a single time; around 2.6% belongs to the top ten. These data are taken from a study of neurological immune-mediated disorders. The CDR3 totals 15 residues. Germline V gives CDR1 SGHVS, CDR2 FQNEAQ. V was shortened by 5 bases and J by 1 base, with 13 bases between the two germline ends. The sample consisted of PBMCs. This chain connects TRBV7-8 to TRBJ2-3; the D is unclear. The origin of this receptor is a man aged 50 or older with multiple sclerosis. CDR3 DNA: TGTGCCAGCAGCAAGCTCACCCGGGGCACAGATACGCAGTATTTT. Protein sequence: CASSKLTRGTDTQYF.